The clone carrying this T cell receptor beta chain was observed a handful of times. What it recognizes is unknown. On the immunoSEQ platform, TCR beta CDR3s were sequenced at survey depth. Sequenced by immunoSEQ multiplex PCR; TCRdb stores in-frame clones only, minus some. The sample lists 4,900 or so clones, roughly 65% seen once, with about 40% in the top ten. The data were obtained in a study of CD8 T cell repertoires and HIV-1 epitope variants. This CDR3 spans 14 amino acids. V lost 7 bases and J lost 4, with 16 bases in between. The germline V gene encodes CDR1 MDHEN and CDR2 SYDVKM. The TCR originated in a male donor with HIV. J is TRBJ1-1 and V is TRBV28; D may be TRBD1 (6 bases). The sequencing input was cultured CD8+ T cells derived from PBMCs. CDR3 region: CASTRDRGGTEAFF. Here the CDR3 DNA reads TGTGCCAGCACCCGGGATAGGGGGGGCACTGAAGCTTTCTTT.